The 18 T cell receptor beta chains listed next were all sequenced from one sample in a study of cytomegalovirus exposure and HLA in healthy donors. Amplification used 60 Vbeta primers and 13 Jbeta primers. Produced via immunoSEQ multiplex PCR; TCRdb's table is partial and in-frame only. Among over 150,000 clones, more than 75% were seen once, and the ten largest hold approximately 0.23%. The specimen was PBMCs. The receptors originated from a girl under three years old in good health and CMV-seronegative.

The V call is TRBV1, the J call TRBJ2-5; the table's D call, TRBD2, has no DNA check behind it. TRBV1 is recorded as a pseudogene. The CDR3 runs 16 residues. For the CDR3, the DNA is TGCACCAGCAGCCCCAGCGGGTCCCTTCTCGGAGAGACCCAGTACTTC. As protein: CTSSPSGSLLGETQYF.

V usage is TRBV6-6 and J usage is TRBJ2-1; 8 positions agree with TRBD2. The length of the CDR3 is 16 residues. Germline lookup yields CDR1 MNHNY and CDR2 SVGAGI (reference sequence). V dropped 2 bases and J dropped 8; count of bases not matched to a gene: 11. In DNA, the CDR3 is TGTGCCAGCAGTTACCTTAGCCCGGGAGGGCCCCATGAGCAGTTCTTC. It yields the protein CASSYLSPGGPHEQFF.

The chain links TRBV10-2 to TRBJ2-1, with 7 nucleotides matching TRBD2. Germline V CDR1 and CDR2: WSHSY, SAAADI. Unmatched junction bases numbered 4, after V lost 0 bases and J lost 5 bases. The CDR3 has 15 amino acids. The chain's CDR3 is CASSESRGVNNEQFF. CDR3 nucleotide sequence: TGCGCCAGCAGTGAGTCCCGGGGGGTTAACAATGAGCAGTTCTTC.

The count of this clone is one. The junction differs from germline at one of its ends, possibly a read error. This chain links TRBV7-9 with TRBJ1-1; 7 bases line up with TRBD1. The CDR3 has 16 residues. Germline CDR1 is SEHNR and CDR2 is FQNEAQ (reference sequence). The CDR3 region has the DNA TGTTCCAGCAGCTTAAGGTCAGGGGGTAGGGGCACTGAAGCTTTCTTT. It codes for CSSSLRSGGRGTEAFF. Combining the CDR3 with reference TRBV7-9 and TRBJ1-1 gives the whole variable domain DTGVSQNPRHKITKRGQNVTFRCDPISEHNRLYWYRQTLGQGPEFLTYFQNEAQLEKSRLLSDRFSAERPKGSFSTLEIQRTEQGDSAMYLCSSSLRSGGRGTEAFFGQGTRLTVV.

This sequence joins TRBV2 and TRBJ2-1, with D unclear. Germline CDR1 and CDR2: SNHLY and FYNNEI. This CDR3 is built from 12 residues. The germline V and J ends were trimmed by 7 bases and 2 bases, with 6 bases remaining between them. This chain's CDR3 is CASIPAYNEQFF. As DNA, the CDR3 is TGTGCCAGCATACCGGCCTACAATGAGCAGTTCTTC.

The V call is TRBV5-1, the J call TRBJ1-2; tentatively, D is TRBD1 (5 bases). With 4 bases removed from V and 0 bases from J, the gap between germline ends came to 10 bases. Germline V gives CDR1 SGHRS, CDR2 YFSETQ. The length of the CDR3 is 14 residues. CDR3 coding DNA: TGCGCCAGCAGCCTCCAGGGATCTAACTATGGCTACACCTTC. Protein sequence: CASSLQGSNYGYTF.

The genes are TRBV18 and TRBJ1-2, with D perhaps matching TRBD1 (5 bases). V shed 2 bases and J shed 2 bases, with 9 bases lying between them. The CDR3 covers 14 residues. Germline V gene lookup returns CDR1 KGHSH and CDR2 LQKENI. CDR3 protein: CASSPGQGNYGYTF. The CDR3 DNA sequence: TGTGCCAGCTCACCAGGGCAGGGAAACTATGGCTACACCTTC.

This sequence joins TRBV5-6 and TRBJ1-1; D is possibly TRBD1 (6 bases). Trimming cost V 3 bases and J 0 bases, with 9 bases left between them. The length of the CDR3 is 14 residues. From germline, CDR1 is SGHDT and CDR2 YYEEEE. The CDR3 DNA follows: TGTGCCAGCAGCTCGGACAGCCTGAACACTGAAGCTTTCTTT. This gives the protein CASSSDSLNTEAFF.

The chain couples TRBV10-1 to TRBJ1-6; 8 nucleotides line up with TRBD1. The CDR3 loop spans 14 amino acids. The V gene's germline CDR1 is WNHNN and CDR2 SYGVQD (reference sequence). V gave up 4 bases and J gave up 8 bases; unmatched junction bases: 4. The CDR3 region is CASSATGADSPLHF. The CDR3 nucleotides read TGCGCCAGCAGTGCGACAGGGGCAGATTCACCCCTCCACTTT.

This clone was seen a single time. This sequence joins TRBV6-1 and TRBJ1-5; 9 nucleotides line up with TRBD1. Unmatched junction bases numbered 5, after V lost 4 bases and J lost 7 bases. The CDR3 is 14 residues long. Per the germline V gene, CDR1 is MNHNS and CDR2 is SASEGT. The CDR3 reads CASSARTGDQPQHF. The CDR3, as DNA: TGTGCCAGCAGTGCCAGGACAGGGGACCAGCCCCAGCATTTT.

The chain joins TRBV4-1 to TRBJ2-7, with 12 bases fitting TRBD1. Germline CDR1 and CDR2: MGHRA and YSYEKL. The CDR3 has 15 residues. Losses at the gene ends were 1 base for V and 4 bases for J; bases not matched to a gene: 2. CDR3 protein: CASSQAGQGAYEQYF. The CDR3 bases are TGCGCCAGCAGCCAAGCGGGACAGGGGGCGTACGAGCAGTACTTC.

The CDR3 loop is CASSLGSSGRSEQYF. CDR3 DNA sequence: TGCGCCAGCAGCTTGGGTTCTAGCGGGAGAAGTGAGCAGTACTTC. The chain is built from TRBV5-1 and TRBJ2-7; 10 bases match TRBD2. The CDR3 runs 15 residues. The J segment lost 7 bases and the V segment lost 0 bases, leaving 7 bases of the junction unmatched. Germline V gene lookup returns CDR1 SGHRS and CDR2 YFSETQ.

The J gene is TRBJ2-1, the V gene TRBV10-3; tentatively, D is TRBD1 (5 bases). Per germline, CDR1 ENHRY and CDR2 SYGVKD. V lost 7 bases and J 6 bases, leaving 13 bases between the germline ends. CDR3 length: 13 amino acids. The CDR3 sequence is CAINRGRSNEQFF. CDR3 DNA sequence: TGTGCCATCAATAGGGGCCGGAGCAATGAGCAGTTCTTC.

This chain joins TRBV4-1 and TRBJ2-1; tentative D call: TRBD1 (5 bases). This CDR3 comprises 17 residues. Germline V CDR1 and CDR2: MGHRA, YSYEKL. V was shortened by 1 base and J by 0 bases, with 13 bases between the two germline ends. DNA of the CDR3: TGCGCCAGCAGCCAAGTGTTAAGGGGTGGCTCCTACAATGAGCAGTTCTTC. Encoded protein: CASSQVLRGGSYNEQFF.

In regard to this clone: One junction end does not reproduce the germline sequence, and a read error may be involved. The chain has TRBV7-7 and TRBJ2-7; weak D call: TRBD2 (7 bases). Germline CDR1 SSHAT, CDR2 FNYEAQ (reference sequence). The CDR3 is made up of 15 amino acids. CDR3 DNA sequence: TGTGCTAGCAGCTTAAGATCGGGGGGCGGCTACGAGCAGTACTTC. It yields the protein CASSLRSGGGYEQYF.

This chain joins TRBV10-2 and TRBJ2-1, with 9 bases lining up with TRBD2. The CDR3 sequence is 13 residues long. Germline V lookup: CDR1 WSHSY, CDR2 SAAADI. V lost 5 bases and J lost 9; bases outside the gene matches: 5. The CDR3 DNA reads TGCGCCAGCAGTCATCGAGCGGGAGGTGAGCAGTTCTTC. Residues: CASSHRAGGEQFF.

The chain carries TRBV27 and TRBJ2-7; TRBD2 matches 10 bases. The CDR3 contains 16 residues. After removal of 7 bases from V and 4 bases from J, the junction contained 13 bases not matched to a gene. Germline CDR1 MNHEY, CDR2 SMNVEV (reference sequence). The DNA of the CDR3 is TGTGCCAGCACCGCAGTTGGATCTAGCGGGGGATACGAGCAGTACTTC. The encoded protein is CASTAVGSSGGYEQYF.

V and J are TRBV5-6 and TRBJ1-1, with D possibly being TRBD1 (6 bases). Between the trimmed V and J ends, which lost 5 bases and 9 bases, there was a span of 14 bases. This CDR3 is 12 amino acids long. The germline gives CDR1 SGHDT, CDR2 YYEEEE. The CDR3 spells CASRNYRDKAFF. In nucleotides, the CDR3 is TGTGCCAGCAGGAATTACAGGGATAAAGCTTTCTTT.